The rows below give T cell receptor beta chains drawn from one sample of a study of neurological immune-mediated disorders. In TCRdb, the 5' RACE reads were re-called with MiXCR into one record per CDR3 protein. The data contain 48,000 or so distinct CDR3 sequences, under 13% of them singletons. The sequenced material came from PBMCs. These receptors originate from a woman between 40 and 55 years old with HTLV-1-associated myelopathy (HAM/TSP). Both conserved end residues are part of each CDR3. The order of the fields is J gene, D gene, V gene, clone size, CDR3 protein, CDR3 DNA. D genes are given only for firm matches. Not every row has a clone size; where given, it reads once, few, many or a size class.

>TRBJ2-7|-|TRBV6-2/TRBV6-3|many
CASSYAGAVYEQYF
TGTGCCAGCAGTTACGCGGGGGCCGTCTACGAGCAGTACTTC
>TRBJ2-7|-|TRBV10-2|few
CASRDLLGGPEQYF
TGCGCCAGCAGAGATCTACTCGGGGGTCCCGAGCAGTACTTC
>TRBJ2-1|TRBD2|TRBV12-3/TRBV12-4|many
CASSFGTSGGDEQFF
TGTGCCAGCAGTTTCGGGACTAGCGGGGGCGATGAGCAGTTCTTC
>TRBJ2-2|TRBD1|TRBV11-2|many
CASSLVGGQGATGELFF
TGTGCCAGCAGCTTAGTGGGAGGACAGGGGGCAACCGGGGAGCTGTTTTTT
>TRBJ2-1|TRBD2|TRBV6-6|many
CASSYSRTSGGHESYNEQFF
TGTGCCAGCAGTTACTCCAGGACTAGCGGGGGGCACGAGTCCTACAATGAGCAGTTCTTC
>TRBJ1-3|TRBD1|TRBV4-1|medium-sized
CASSPEDRGLSSGNTIYF
TGCGCCAGCAGCCCCGAGGACAGGGGGCTATCTTCTGGAAACACCATATATTTT
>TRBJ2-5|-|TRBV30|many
CAWSVLTGETQYF
TGTGCCTGGAGTGTACTTACTGGGGAGACCCAGTACTTC
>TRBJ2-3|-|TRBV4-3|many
CASSPRTWGTSTDTQYF
TGCGCCAGCAGCCCGCGAACCTGGGGGACTAGCACAGATACGCAGTATTTT
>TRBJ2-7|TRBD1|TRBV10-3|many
CAIAGTGIPYEQYF
TGTGCCATCGCCGGGACAGGGATTCCCTACGAGCAGTACTTC
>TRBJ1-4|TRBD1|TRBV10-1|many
CANTDRDSNEKLFF
TGCGCCAATACGGACAGGGATTCTAATGAAAAACTGTTTTTT
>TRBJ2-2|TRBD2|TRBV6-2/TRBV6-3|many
CASRRPTSGGMAGELFF
TGTGCCAGCAGGAGACCCACTAGCGGGGGGATGGCCGGGGAGCTGTTTTTT
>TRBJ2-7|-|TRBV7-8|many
CASSQVLASDEQYF
TGTGCCAGCAGCCAGGTCCTGGCGTCCGACGAGCAGTACTTC
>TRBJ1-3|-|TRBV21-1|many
CASSIRLGRTGNTIYF
TGTGCCAGCAGCATCAGACTCGGAAGGACCGGAAACACCATATATTTT
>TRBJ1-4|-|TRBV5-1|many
CASSPGGQTNEKLFF
TGCGCCAGCAGCCCCGGGGGGCAAACTAATGAAAAACTGTTTTTT
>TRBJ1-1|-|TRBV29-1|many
CSVEGPGRTNTEAFF
TGCAGCGTTGAGGGTCCGGGGAGGACGAACACTGAAGCTTTCTTT
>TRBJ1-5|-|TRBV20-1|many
CSARDAGESQLKPQHF
TGCAGTGCTAGAGATGCAGGGGAGAGTCAATTGAAGCCCCAGCATTTT
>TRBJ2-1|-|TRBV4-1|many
CASRHQGKRLNEQFF
TGCGCCAGCAGACATCAGGGAAAACGATTGAATGAGCAGTTCTTC
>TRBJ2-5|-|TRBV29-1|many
CSAEEAQGKETQYF
TGCAGCGCTGAAGAGGCACAGGGTAAAGAGACCCAGTACTTC
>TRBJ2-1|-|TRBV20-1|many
CSANQGGYNYNEQFF
TGCAGTGCAAACCAGGGAGGTTACAACTACAATGAGCAGTTCTTC
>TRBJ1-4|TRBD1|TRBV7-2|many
CASSPQGEKLFF
TGTGCCAGCAGCCCTCAGGGGGAGAAACTGTTTTTT
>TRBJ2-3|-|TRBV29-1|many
CSVPGTPSTDTQYF
TGCAGCGTGCCCGGGACTCCTAGCACAGATACGCAGTATTTT
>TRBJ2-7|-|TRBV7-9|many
CASSFAMRGDHEQYF
TGTGCCAGCAGCTTTGCGATGCGGGGTGACCACGAGCAGTACTTC
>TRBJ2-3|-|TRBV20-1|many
CSAPGMLTQYF
TGCAGTGCCCCGGGGATGTTGACGCAGTATTTT
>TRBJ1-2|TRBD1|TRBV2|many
CASEGQGRIYGYTF
TGTGCCAGCGAGGGACAGGGTAGGATATATGGCTACACCTTC
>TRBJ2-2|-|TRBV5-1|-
CASSLSVNTGELFF
TGCGCCAGCAGCTTGTCGGTGAACACCGGGGAGCTGTTTTTT
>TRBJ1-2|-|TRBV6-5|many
CASSYPGPGYYGYTF
TGTGCCAGCAGTTACCCCGGACCAGGGTACTATGGCTACACCTTC
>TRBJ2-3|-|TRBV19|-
CASSAGTTDTQYF
TGTGCCAGTAGTGCCGGGACCACAGATACGCAGTATTTT
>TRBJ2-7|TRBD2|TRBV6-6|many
CASSYGAGGSYEQYF
TGTGCCAGCAGTTACGGTGCGGGGGGCTCCTACGAGCAGTACTTC
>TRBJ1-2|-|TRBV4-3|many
CASSQEPRGNYGYTF
TGCGCCAGCAGCCAAGAGCCTAGAGGGAACTATGGCTACACCTTC
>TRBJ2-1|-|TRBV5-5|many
CASSRISGDEQFF
TGTGCCAGCAGCAGGATCTCAGGGGATGAGCAGTTCTTC
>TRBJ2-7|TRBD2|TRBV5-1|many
CASRRTSGGEQYF
TGCGCCAGCAGGAGGACTAGCGGGGGCGAGCAGTACTTC
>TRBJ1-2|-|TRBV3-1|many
CASSPTTPANYGYTF
TGTGCCAGCAGCCCTACGACACCAGCTAACTATGGCTACACCTTC
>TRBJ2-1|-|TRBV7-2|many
CASSNRQGSTGEQFF
TGTGCCAGCAGCAATAGGCAGGGGTCGACGGGTGAGCAGTTCTTC
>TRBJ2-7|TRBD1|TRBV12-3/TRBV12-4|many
CASRPGQTYYEQYF
TGTGCCAGCAGGCCGGGACAGACTTACTACGAGCAGTACTTC
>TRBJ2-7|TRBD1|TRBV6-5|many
CASSRGTGPYEQYF
TGTGCCAGCAGCCGCGGGACAGGGCCCTACGAGCAGTACTTC
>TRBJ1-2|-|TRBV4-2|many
CASSQETQQVYGYTF
TGTGCCAGCAGCCAAGAGACCCAACAGGTCTATGGCTACACCTTC
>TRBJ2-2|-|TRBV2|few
CASSEGWRGNTGELFF
TGTGCCAGCAGTGAGGGTTGGCGGGGAAACACCGGGGAGCTGTTTTTT
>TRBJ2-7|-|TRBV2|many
CASSDLSAPPSYEQYF
TGTGCCAGCAGTGATCTCTCGGCACCCCCCTCCTACGAGCAGTACTTC
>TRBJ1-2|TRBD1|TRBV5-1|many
CASSSTLKGGNYGYTF
TGCGCCAGCAGCTCGACCCTAAAAGGGGGCAACTATGGCTACACCTTC
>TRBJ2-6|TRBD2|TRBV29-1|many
CSVSGGAGANVLTF
TGCAGCGTTTCGGGGGGAGCTGGGGCCAACGTCCTGACTTTC
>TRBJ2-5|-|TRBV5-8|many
CASSLVLLGSEYF
TGTGCCAGCAGCTTAGTCCTCCTCGGATCCGAGTACTTC
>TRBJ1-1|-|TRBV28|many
CASSFLSGNTEAFF
TGTGCCAGCAGTTTCCTGTCGGGGAACACTGAAGCTTTCTTT
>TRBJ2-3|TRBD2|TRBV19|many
CASRTSGGPGDTQYF
TGTGCCAGCAGGACTAGCGGGGGACCCGGGGATACGCAGTATTTT
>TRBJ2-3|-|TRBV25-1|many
CASSEWEAGDTQYF
TGTGCCAGCAGTGAATGGGAGGCAGGGGATACGCAGTATTTT
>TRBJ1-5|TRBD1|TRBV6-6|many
CASSDPGQGNQPQHF
TGTGCCAGCAGTGACCCGGGACAGGGGAATCAGCCCCAGCATTTT
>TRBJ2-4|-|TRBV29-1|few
CSVFWGQHYLF
TGCAGCGTTTTTTGGGGGCAACACTACCTCTTC
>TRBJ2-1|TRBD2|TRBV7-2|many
CASSLFGTSRGEQFF
TGTGCCAGCAGCTTATTTGGGACTAGCAGGGGTGAGCAGTTCTTC
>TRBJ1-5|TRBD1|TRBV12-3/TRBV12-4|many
CASSPRGVGYQPQHF
TGTGCCAGCAGCCCCAGGGGGGTCGGCTATCAGCCCCAGCATTTT
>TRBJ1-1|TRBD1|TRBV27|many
CASSHRGRLKMYTEAFF
TGTGCCAGCAGCCACAGGGGGCGTTTAAAAATGTACACTGAAGCTTTCTTT
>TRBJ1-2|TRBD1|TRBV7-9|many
CASSLRTGGNYGYTF
TGTGCCAGCAGCTTAAGGACAGGGGGCAACTATGGCTACACCTTC
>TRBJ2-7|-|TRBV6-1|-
CASSEISSGVF
TGTGCCAGCAGTGAAATCTCGTCAGGGGTCTTC
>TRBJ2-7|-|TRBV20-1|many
CSAIPSGRSYEQYF
TGCAGTGCTATCCCCTCTGGGAGGTCCTACGAGCAGTACTTC